Following are 18 T cell receptor beta chains from one sample sequenced in a study of blood T cell repertoires in COVID-19. The table came from immunoSEQ multiplex PCR; TCRdb's copy has only in-frame clones and leaves some out. The sample includes about 3,300 clones, about 74% of them seen just once. Sequencing was carried out using peripheral blood. Receptor source: a human donor in a cohort sampled during active COVID-19.

This clone was counted a few times. The chain has TRBV7-2 and TRBJ1-5; 8 nucleotides match TRBD1. V lost 5 bases, J lost 4 bases, and 10 bases stayed unmatched. In germline, CDR1 is SGHTA, CDR2 FQGNSA. The CDR3 length is 16 residues. In DNA, the CDR3 is TGTGCCAGCAGCGTACAGGGGGTTTCGTCAAATCAGCCCCAGCATTTT. Protein: CASSVQGVSSNQPQHF.

The rearrangement uses TRBV29-1 and TRBJ1-3; 12 bases line up with TRBD1. Per the germline V gene, CDR1 is SQVTM and CDR2 is ANQGSEA. V trimming: 0 bases; J trimming: 12 bases; junction bases outside the gene matches: 12. CDR3 size: 16 residues. CDR3 amino acids: CSVEEEGTGGLGIIYF. Here the CDR3 DNA reads TGCAGCGTTGAAGAAGAGGGGACAGGGGGCCTTGGAATCATATATTTT.

The chain has TRBV5-1 and TRBJ2-1, with 9 bases fitting TRBD2. Germline V gene lookup returns CDR1 SGHRS and CDR2 YFSETQ. The CDR3 consists of 15 residues. V lost 4 bases, J lost 3 bases, and 5 bases stayed unmatched. DNA of the CDR3: TGCGCCAGCAGCCAGACTAGCGGAGGCTACAATGAGCAGTTCTTC. Translation: CASSQTSGGYNEQFF.

The chain employs TRBV6-1 and TRBJ2-2, with TRBD2 as a possible D gene (6 bases). The CDR3 totals 14 residues. Germline lookup yields CDR1 MNHNS and CDR2 SASEGT. Trimming shortened V by 3 bases and J by 6 bases, and 11 bases separated the two germline ends. The CDR3, as DNA: TGTGCCAGCAGTGATTTTTCGGGGGCCGGGGAGCTGTTTTTT. This encodes CASSDFSGAGELFF.

The rearrangement joins TRBV30 to TRBJ1-1; no clear D. The germline V and J ends were trimmed by 2 bases and 1 base, with 11 bases remaining between them. CDR1 and CDR2 from the germline V gene are GTSNPN and SVGIG (reference sequence). The CDR3 extends over 14 amino acids. CDR3 amino acids: CAWSKLVPNTEAFF. The CDR3 nucleotides are TGTGCCTGGAGTAAGTTAGTCCCGAACACTGAAGCTTTCTTT.

The J gene is TRBJ2-7, the V gene TRBV21-1; TRBD2 is taken as the D call from the table, unchecked against the DNA. TRBV21-1 is classified as a pseudogene. The CDR3 runs 16 residues. Here the CDR3 DNA reads TGTGCCAGCAGCAAAGCACCGCGGGAGAGCTCCTACGAGCAGTACGTC. Translated: CASSKAPRESSYEQYV.

The sample holds a few counts of this clone. This sequence joins TRBV30 and TRBJ1-5, with TRBD1 as a possible D gene (6 bases). Germline V gene sequence: CDR1 GTSNPN, CDR2 SVGIG (reference sequence). The CDR3 is 15 residues long. V lost 2 bases, J lost 1 base, and 12 bases lay in between. The CDR3 sequence: CAWSRGARSNQPQHF. CDR3 bases: TGTGCCTGGAGTCGGGGGGCGAGGAGCAATCAGCCCCAGCATTTT.

The CDR3 protein is CASSETGVSTDTQYF. In nucleotides, the CDR3 is TGTGCCAGTAGTGAAACAGGGGTCAGCACAGATACGCAGTATTTT. V and J are TRBV19 and TRBJ2-3; the match to TRBD1 covers 7 bases. Germline lookup yields CDR1 LNHDA and CDR2 SQIVND (reference sequence). Germline trimming cut 5 bases from V and 0 bases from J; bases unmatched to any gene: 5. The CDR3 has 15 residues. Together with reference TRBV19 and TRBJ2-3, the CDR3 gives the full variable domain: DGGITQSPKYLFRKEGQNVTLSCEQNLNHDAMYWYRQDPGQGLRLIYYSQIVNDFQKGDIAEGYSVSREKKESFPLTVTSAQKNPTAFYLCASSETGVSTDTQYFGPGTRLTVL.

The chain has TRBV23-1 and TRBJ2-7, with a possible D match to TRBD1 (5 bases). TRBV23-1 is flagged as an ORF with uncertain function. This CDR3 is built from 15 residues. V was trimmed by 3 bases and J by 6 bases, leaving 18 bases between them. CDR3 nucleotide sequence: TGCGCCAGCAGTCAGGAAGGGGATCCTTTGATCGAGCAGTACTTC. Translated, it gives CASSQEGDPLIEQYF.

The rearrangement uses TRBV6-6 and TRBJ1-6; 7 nucleotides align to TRBD1. Germline V gene sequence: CDR1 MNHNY, CDR2 SVGAGI (reference sequence). V lost 1 base to trimming and J lost 6 bases; unmatched junction nucleotides: 0. The CDR3 runs 14 residues. CDR3 amino acids: CASSYWDSNSPLHF. The CDR3 region has the DNA TGTGCCAGCAGTTACTGGGACAGTAATTCACCCCTCCACTTT.

The chain recombines TRBV5-1 with TRBJ1-6; 7 bases are shared with TRBD1. This CDR3 is 17 amino acids long. J lost 7 bases, V lost 0 bases, and 10 bases had no gene match. Germline V CDR1 and CDR2: SGHRS, YFSETQ. CDR3 residues: CASSLGAGQAGNSPLHF. The CDR3 DNA reads as TGCGCCAGCAGCTTGGGGGCCGGACAGGCGGGGAATTCACCCCTCCACTTT.

The rearrangement links TRBV19 to TRBJ2-2, with a possible D match to TRBD1 (6 bases). This CDR3 is built from 14 residues. Germline V CDR1 and CDR2: LNHDA, SQIVND (reference sequence). With 6 bases removed from V and 0 bases from J, the gap between germline ends came to 8 bases. For the CDR3, the DNA is TGTGCCAGTAGCAGGGGCCCGAACACCGGGGAGCTGTTTTTT. Translating it yields CASSRGPNTGELFF.

The V call is TRBV7-2, the J call TRBJ1-2, with D possibly TRBD1 on 6 matching bases. The CDR3 is 14 residues long. With 2 bases removed from V and 9 bases from J, the gap between germline ends came to 16 bases. CDR1 is SGHTA and CDR2 is FQGNSA in the germline V gene. This CDR3 reads CASSLSTGPQSYTF. As DNA, the CDR3 is TGTGCCAGCAGCTTATCCACAGGGCCCCAGAGCTACACCTTC.

The chain carries TRBV5-8 and TRBJ2-5; 7 bases map to TRBD1. CDR1 is SGHTS, CDR2 YDEGEE, per germline. The V and J ends lost 2 bases and 1 base, in that order; junction bases with no gene match: 11. There are 17 residues in the CDR3. CDR3 nucleotide sequence: TGTGCCAGCAGCTTTAGGGTTGGGGACAGAAGCCAAGAGACCCAGTACTTC. It encodes CASSFRVGDRSQETQYF.

The chain employs TRBV7-8 and TRBJ2-3; 7 bases line up with TRBD2. V was pared by 2 bases and J by 2 bases, with 7 bases of the junction left unmatched. CDR1 and CDR2 from the germline V gene are SGHVS and FQNEAQ. The CDR3 totals 16 residues. Here the CDR3 reads CASSLRASGTTDTQYF. For the CDR3, the DNA is TGTGCCAGCAGCTTACGCGCTAGCGGTACCACAGATACGCAGTATTTT.

The rearrangement links TRBV29-1 to TRBJ2-4, with D possibly TRBD2 on 6 matching bases. The germline V and J ends were trimmed by 2 bases and 8 bases, with 13 bases remaining between them. CDR3 length: 13 residues. The germline gives CDR1 SQVTM, CDR2 ANQGSEA. This CDR3 is CSVESGVEDIQYF. As DNA, the CDR3 is TGCAGCGTTGAATCGGGAGTCGAGGACATTCAGTACTTC.

The rearrangement links TRBV2 to TRBJ1-1; D perhaps matches TRBD1 (6 bases). From germline, CDR1 is SNHLY and CDR2 FYNNEI. CDR3 length equals 14 residues. Deletions cut 10 bases from V and 4 bases from J, with 19 bases between. The CDR3 DNA sequence: TGTGCCAAAAGCCTAACAGGGAAGAGCACTGAAGCTTTCTTT. It codes for CAKSLTGKSTEAFF.

The J gene is TRBJ2-3, the V gene TRBV19, with 9 bases that match TRBD1. Germline CDR1 LNHDA, CDR2 SQIVND (reference sequence). CDR3 length: 15 residues. Trimming cost V 5 bases and J 3 bases; bases outside gene matches: 6. This CDR3 reads CASSRDRVRTDTQYF. The DNA for the CDR3 is TGTGCCAGTAGTCGGGACAGGGTGAGGACAGATACGCAGTATTTT.